This TCR beta chain comes out of a study of blood T cell repertoires in COVID-19. Study in general: COVID-19 samples, acute and convalescent, were from the United States, Italy and Spain. Sources were T cells, B-cell-depleted T cells, or PBMCs; the material itself was cDNA or gDNA.

The ends lost 2 bases at V and 4 bases at J; junction bases unmatched: 8. The CDR3 has 15 amino acids. Germline loops: CDR1 SGHAT, CDR2 FQNNGV. Sequenced by immunoSEQ multiplex PCR; TCRdb stores in-frame clones only, minus some. The sample lists roughly 80,000 clones; over 75% were seen once. Sequencing was performed on peripheral blood. The chain is built from TRBV11-2 and TRBJ2-7, with 7 bases aligning to TRBD1. This TCR was sampled from a man older than 75 with acute or convalescent COVID-19. The CDR3 sequence: CASSLSQGVRYEQYF. The CDR3 DNA reads as TGTGCCAGCAGCTTAAGCCAGGGGGTTAGGTACGAGCAGTACTTC. Together with reference TRBV11-2 and TRBJ2-7, the CDR3 gives the full variable domain: EAGVAQSPRYKIIEKRQSVAFWCNPISGHATLYWYQQILGQGPKLLIQFQNNGVVDDSQLPKDRFSAERLKGVDSTLKIQPAKLEDSAVYLCASSLSQGVRYEQYFGPGTRLTVT.